This T cell receptor (beta chain) was obtained from a study of T cells in Graves' hyperthyroidism and ophthalmopathy. There are 15 residues in the CDR3. Germline lookup yields CDR1 SGHRS and CDR2 YFSETQ. V was pared by 3 bases and J by 6 bases, with 10 bases of the junction left unmatched. Diagnoses rested on clinical symptoms, serum thyroxine and TRAb, thyroid ultrasound and orbital computed tomography. Authors of the study amplified TCR beta CDR3 regions from RNA transcripts. When the TCR CDR3 underwent first-round RT-PCR, the HTBI primer set was used. TCRdb called the multiplex PCR reads again in MiXCR, with one record for every CDR3 protein. The sample consists of fewer than 850,000 distinct CDR3 sequences, 15% to 20% of them appearing once.

The sequence was collected from a man aged 50 to 60 with Graves' hyperthyroidism. The sample was blood. V gene TRBV5-1 combines with J gene TRBJ2-7; TRBD1 matches 9 bases. CDR3 bases: TGCGCCAGCAGCTCGGGCCGACAGGGGGTGGCCGAGCAGTACTTC. Translation gives CASSSGRQGVAEQYF.